Below, 9 T cell receptor beta chains from the same sample are listed, as sequenced in a study of cytomegalovirus exposure and HLA in healthy donors (dated by TCRdb to between 2016 and 2019). The method was the immunoSEQ multiplex PCR assay. For the multiplex PCR, a mixture combining 60 forward primers for TCR Vbeta segments and 13 reverse primers for TCR Jbeta segments was used. Imported from immuneACCESS, the table was reduced by TCRdb to in-frame sequences with V and J called. These copies leave out some clones; in studies compared against another copy, an unresolved V gene accounts for under half, and the cause of the remainder is not known. The sample table lists some 120,000 clones, about 78% of them with a count of one. The ten biggest clones cover 8.2% of the sample. Material for sequencing was PBMCs. These receptors originate from a woman in her forties in good health and CMV-seropositive.

This clone was recorded a few times. The gene calls are TRBV15 and TRBJ1-4; 7 positions agree with TRBD1. The ends lost 3 bases at V and 4 bases at J; junction bases unmatched: 5. The CDR3 has 15 amino acids. Germline CDR1 is LNHNV and CDR2 is YYDKDF (reference sequence). The CDR3 bases are TGTGCCACCAGCAGTGAAACAGGGGTTAATGAAAAACTGTTTTTT. This translates into CATSSETGVNEKLFF.

The J gene is TRBJ1-6, the V gene TRBV27; the D gene is possibly TRBD1 (5 bases). The CDR3 extends over 19 amino acids. Germline CDR1 is MNHEY and CDR2 is SMNVEV (reference sequence). Between the trimmed V and J ends, which lost 3 bases and 2 bases, there was a span of 20 bases. Here the CDR3 DNA reads TGTGCCAGCAGTTTGTCAGGGCTGGGCTCCTTGGCCTATAATTCACCCCTCCACTTT. It encodes CASSLSGLGSLAYNSPLHF.

The chain employs TRBV6-5 and TRBJ1-1, with 10 positions matching TRBD1. CDR1 is MNHEY and CDR2 is SVGAGI in the germline V gene. This CDR3 is 15 amino acids long. V lost 5 bases, J lost 4 bases, and 7 bases stayed unmatched. The CDR3 coding sequence is TGTGCCAGCAGTGCCTCGGACAGGGGGGTCACTGAAGCTTTCTTT. This codes for CASSASDRGVTEAFF.

This rearrangement joins TRBV9 to TRBJ2-3; tentatively, D is TRBD1 (6 bases). CDR1 is SGDLS, CDR2 YYNGEE, per germline. The CDR3 totals 14 residues. V lost 0 bases, J lost 3 bases, and 8 bases lay in between. CDR3 amino acids: CASSVVGTTDTQYF. DNA for the CDR3: TGTGCCAGCAGCGTAGTAGGGACAACAGATACGCAGTATTTT.

The J gene is TRBJ2-2, the V gene TRBV6-1; 8 nucleotides align to TRBD1. The CDR3 consists of 13 residues. Germline CDR1 MNHNS, CDR2 SASEGT. The J segment lost 7 bases and the V segment lost 6 bases, leaving 4 bases of the junction unmatched. CDR3 coding DNA: TGTGCCAGCAGCCGGGACAGGATCGGGGAGCTGTTTTTT. It translates to CASSRDRIGELFF.

The V gene is TRBV7-9, the J gene TRBJ1-2, with a tentative D call TRBD1 (5 bases). V lost 4 bases and J 7 bases, leaving 16 bases between the germline ends. Looked up from germline, CDR1 is SEHNR and CDR2 is FQNEAQ (reference sequence). The CDR3 has 14 residues. The DNA for the CDR3 is TGTGCCAGCAGCTCGGGCAGGGTGAGGTTTGGCTACACCTTC. It codes for CASSSGRVRFGYTF.

In DNA form, the CDR3 reads TGTGCCAGCAGCTTTCAAGTGGAGGGTGAAAAACTGTTTTTT. It translates to CASSFQVEGEKLFF. This chain connects TRBV5-5 to TRBJ1-4, with no clear D. The CDR3 covers 14 residues. Trimming cost V 2 bases and J 7 bases, with 12 bases left between them. The germline gives CDR1 SGHKS, CDR2 YYEKEE (reference sequence).

This clone appeared a single time. This rearrangement joins TRBV9 to TRBJ1-2; the D is unclear. This CDR3 spans 13 amino acids. Germline V gives CDR1 SGDLS, CDR2 YYNGEE. The V and J ends lost 0 bases and 4 bases respectively, with 7 bases between them. CDR3 in amino acids: CASSVGGSYGYTF. Here the CDR3 DNA reads TGTGCCAGCAGCGTAGGCGGGAGCTATGGCTACACCTTC.

The V and J genes are TRBV7-2 and TRBJ2-5; possible D gene TRBD1, 5 bases. The CDR3 has 13 amino acids. V lost 1 base and J 5 bases, leaving 8 bases between the germline ends. Per the germline V gene, CDR1 is SGHTA and CDR2 is FQGNSA. CDR3 DNA: TGTGCCAGCAGCTTAGAGGGGTGGGAGACCCAGTACTTC. Protein: CASSLEGWETQYF.